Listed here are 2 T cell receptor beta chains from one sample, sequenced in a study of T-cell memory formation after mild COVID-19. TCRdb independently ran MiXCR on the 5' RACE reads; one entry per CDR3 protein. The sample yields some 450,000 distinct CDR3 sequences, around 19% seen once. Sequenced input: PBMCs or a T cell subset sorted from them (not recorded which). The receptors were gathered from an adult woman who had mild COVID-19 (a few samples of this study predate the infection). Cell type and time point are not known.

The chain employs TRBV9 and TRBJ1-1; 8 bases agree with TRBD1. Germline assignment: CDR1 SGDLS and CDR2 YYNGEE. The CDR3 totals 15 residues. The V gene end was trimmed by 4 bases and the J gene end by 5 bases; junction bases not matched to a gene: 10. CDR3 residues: CASSFSRQGRTEAFF. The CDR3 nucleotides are TGTGCCAGCAGCTTCTCGCGACAGGGGAGAACTGAAGCTTTCTTT.

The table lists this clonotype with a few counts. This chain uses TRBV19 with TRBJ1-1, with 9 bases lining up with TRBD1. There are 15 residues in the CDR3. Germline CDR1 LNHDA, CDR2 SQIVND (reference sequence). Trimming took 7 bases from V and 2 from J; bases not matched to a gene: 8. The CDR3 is CASTRDRVRNTEAFF. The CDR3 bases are TGTGCCAGTACTCGGGACAGGGTTCGCAACACTGAAGCTTTCTTT.